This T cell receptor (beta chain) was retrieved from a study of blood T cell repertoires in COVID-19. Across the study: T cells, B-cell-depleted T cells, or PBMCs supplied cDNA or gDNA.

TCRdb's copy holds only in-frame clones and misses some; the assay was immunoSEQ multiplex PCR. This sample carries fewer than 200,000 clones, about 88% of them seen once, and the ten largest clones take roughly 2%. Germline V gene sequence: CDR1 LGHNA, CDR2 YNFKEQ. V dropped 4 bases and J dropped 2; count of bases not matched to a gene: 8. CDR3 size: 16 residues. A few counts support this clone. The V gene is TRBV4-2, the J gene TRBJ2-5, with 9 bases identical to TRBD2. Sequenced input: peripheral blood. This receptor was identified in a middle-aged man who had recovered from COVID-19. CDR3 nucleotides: TGTGCCAGCAGCCCATGGGTAGCGGGGGAACAAGAGACCCAGTACTTC. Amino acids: CASSPWVAGEQETQYF.